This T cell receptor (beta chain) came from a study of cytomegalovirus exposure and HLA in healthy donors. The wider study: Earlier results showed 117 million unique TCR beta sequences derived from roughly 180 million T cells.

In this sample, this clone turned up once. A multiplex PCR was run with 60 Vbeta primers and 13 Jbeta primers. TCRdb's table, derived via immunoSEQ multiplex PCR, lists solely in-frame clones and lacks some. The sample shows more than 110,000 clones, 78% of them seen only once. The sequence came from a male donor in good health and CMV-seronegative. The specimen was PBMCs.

The CDR3 spells CAWNPSGATDTQYF. The CDR3 DNA reads TGTGCCTGGAACCCTAGCGGGGCCACAGATACGCAGTATTTT. The V and J genes are TRBV30 and TRBJ2-3, with 9 bases aligning to TRBD2. The CDR3 has 14 residues. The trim removed 4 bases at V and 2 bases at J, leaving 4 bases unmatched. Germline CDR1 reads GTSNPN; CDR2 reads SVGIG (reference sequence).